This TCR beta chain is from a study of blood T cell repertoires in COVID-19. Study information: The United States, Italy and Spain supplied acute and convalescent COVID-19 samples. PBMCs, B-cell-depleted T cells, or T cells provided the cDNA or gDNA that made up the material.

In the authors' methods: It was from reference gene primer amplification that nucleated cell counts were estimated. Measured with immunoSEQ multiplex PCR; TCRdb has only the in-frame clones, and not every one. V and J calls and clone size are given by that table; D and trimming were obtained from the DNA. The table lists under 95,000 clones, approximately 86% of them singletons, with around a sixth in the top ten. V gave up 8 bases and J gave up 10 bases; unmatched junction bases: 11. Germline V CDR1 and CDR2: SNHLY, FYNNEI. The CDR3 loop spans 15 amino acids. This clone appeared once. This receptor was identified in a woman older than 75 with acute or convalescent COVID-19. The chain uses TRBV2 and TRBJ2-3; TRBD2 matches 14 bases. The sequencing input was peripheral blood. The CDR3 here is CASGGLAGGPRAQYF. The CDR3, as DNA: TGTGCCAGCGGAGGACTAGCGGGGGGACCAAGGGCGCAGTATTTT.